A single T cell receptor (beta chain) is shown here with its context. This clonotype appeared a few times. Its antigen target is currently unknown. The input lacks base qualities; no much larger clone sits a single base away. Systemically healthy Caucasian individuals from Russia, about 38 in total and aged roughly 6 to 95 years, were included as donors. Approximately 9.7 milliliters of peripheral blood were drawn from each donor into EDTA-treated Vacutainer tubes. Ficoll-Paque density-gradient centrifugation was used to isolate PBMCs, with at least 7 million per sample. Total RNA was extracted from PBMCs with Trizol reagent, with at least 5.5 micrograms obtained per sample. Naive CD45RAhigh/CD27high T cell percentages were measured by flow cytometry on a PBMC aliquot from every donor. The data are from a study of blood T cells in healthy people across ages (dated by TCRdb to the mid-2010s). Background for the entire study: In model experiments, roughly one uniquely barcoded TCR beta cDNA molecule per two T cells was captured by template switching. Donors of different ages were randomly distributed across sequencing lanes to avoid experimental bias. The donors were split into four age groups: young (average around 15 years), middle-aged (about 40), aged (around 67) and long-lived (approximately 89). Two additional independent replicas of 1 million unique cDNA reads from the same blood draw were analyzed for two donors (one aged 18 to 30 and one aged 80 or older). Age-related changes in TCR beta repertoire diversity were measured in the study by deep sequencing normalized with unique cDNA molecular identifiers.

The library was made by 5' RACE. Sequencing relied on an Illumina HiSeq 2500. The second PCR ran for about 6 to 12 cycles and used a J-beta primer mix along with a sample-barcoded 5' primer. A template-switch 5' adaptor carrying 12 random nucleotides introduced a unique molecular identifier onto each TCR beta cDNA molecule. Each sample yielded at least 2.5 million CDR3-containing paired-end reads. First-strand cDNA synthesis was performed from all RNA using the Mint cDNA synthesis kit, with priming by a TRBC-specific oligonucleotide. All cDNA was treated with uracil-DNA glycosylase and then went through a first 18-cycle PCR with the universal primers M1SS and BC2_uni_R. Regarding the original processing steps: For normalization, 1 million high-quality reads were randomly selected from each sample, with every read carrying a distinct molecular identifier. Reads sharing molecular identifiers were discarded rather than binned into consensus sequences. MiTCR, with a Q25 quality threshold and the strictest error-elimination algorithm, was used for CDR3 identification, clonotype clustering and error correction. A nonparametric unseen species model with Euler transformation was used to estimate lower-bound total TCR beta diversity. Starting from the raw public reads, TCRdb applied fastp trimming at Q25, assembled clones with MiXCR and retained in-frame beta chains. Records with the same CDR3 protein are collapsed into one entry carrying the most frequent genes and DNA. TCRdb's processing, not the authors', yielded these V and J calls. In this sample the table shows around 600,000 distinct CDR3 sequences, around half of which occur a single time. The top ten clones comprise 20% to 25% of the sample.

From the cysteine through the phenylalanine, the CDR3 covers 14 amino acids. This entry keeps only the CDR3 DNA: 42 bases, framed from base 1. At the junction V is shortened by 4 bases and J by 9 bases; bases outside the gene matches: 7. Taken from the germline V gene, the CDR1 and CDR2 loops are SGDLS and YYNGEE. General study outcomes and caveats: Estimates of total diversity based on one million sequenced T cells were regarded as lower bounds and as underestimates. The CMV infection status of donors was not known, potentially confounding age-related changes in expanded clonotypes. As age increased, observed TCR beta diversity per million T cells dropped in a roughly linear way, and a significant reduction was already evident by age about 40. Observed TCR beta diversity correlated strongly with the percentage of naive T cells measured by flow cytometry. Since profiling was done on bulk unsorted PBMCs, naive and antigen-experienced compartments could not be conclusively compared. Compared with the aged group, the long-lived group had more naive CD4+ T cells, fewer expanded clones and increased TCR diversity, suggesting age selection.

The receptor was derived from a man at least 80 years old in good health. Specimen: blood. This chain joins TRBV9 to TRBJ1-6; the junction holds 7 bases that match TRBD1. This receptor carries the CDR3 CASSSTGVGSPLHF. The DNA reads as follows: TGTGCCAGCAGCTCCACAGGGGTTGGTTCACCCCTCCACTTT.